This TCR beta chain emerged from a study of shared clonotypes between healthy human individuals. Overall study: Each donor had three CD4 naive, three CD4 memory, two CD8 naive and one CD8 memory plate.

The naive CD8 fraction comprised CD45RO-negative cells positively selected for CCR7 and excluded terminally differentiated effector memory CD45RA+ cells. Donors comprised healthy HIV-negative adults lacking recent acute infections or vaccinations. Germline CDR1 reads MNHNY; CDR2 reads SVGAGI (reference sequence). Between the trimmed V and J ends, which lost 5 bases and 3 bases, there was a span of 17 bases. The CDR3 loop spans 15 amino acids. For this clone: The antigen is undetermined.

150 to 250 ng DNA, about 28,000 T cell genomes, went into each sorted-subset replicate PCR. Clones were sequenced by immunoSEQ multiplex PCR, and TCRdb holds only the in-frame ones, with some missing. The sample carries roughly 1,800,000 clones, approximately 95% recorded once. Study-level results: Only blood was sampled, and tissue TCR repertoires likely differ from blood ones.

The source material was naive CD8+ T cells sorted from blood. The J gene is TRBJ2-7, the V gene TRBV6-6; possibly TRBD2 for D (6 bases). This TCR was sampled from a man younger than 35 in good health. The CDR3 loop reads CASSPMGGYFYEQYF. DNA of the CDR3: TGTGCCAGCAGTCCCATGGGGGGATATTTCTACGAGCAGTACTTC.